These 10 T cell receptor beta chains share one sample of origin, sequenced in a study of shared clonotypes between healthy human individuals. Libraries were prepared by immunoSEQ multiplex PCR; TCRdb keeps only in-frame clonotypes and omits some of them. The sample lists about 710,000 clones; about two thirds were seen once. Sequencing input: memory CD4+ T cells sorted from blood. The subset here: CD45RA-negative fraction. The receptors come from a woman aged 30 to 39 in good health.

This clone was seen more than once but under ten times. This chain connects TRBV12-1 to TRBJ2-7; the table's D call, TRBD1, has no DNA check behind it. TRBV12-1 has pseudogene status. This CDR3 is built from 11 residues. As DNA, the CDR3 is TGTGCCAGCCCCAGGCCTCGCGAGCAGTACTTC. It is translated as CASPRPREQYF.

CDR3 sequence reads: CASSRPGRASYEQYF. In DNA, the CDR3 is TGTGCCAGCAGCCGTCCGGGACGAGCTTCCTACGAGCAGTACTTC. The chain recombines TRBV11-2 with TRBJ2-7; D is tentatively TRBD1 or TRBD2 (5 bases each). With 5 bases removed from V and 1 base from J, the gap between germline ends came to 15 bases. The CDR3 has 15 residues. CDR1 is SGHAT and CDR2 is FQNNGV in the germline V gene.

The chain has TRBV11-2 and TRBJ2-7; 9 bases fit TRBD2. The CDR3 has 17 amino acids. V gave up 1 base and J gave up 4 bases; unmatched junction bases: 11. Germline CDR1 SGHAT, CDR2 FQNNGV. CDR3 nucleotides: TGTGCCAGCAGCTTAGTTTTTAGCGGGAGAGGAATTTACGAGCAGTACTTC. As protein: CASSLVFSGRGIYEQYF.

Of note for this clone: Relative to the germline gene, one junction end is altered; a read error may explain this. This rearrangement joins TRBV29-1 to TRBJ1-1; D not certain. The CDR3 runs to 15 residues. CDR1 is SQVTM and CDR2 is ANQGSEA in the germline V gene. The CDR3 region is CNVDDLERMGTEAFF. The CDR3 coding sequence is TGCAACGTTGATGATCTGGAGAGGATGGGGACTGAAGCTTTCTTT.

This sequence joins TRBV18 and TRBJ2-5; the D gene is possibly TRBD2 (5 bases). This CDR3 is 15 amino acids long. Trimming pared 4 bases from V and 4 bases from J, leaving 16 bases between. Germline-derived CDR1 and CDR2 are KGHSH and LQKENI. The CDR3 region is CASSLREGVGETQYF. As DNA, the CDR3 is TGTGCCAGCTCACTGCGAGAGGGAGTTGGAGAGACCCAGTACTTC.

The rearrangement links TRBV7-9 to TRBJ1-1; TRBD1 aligns across 8 bases. CDR3 length: 17 residues. V shed 1 base and J 4 bases; nucleotides not matched to a gene: 11. Germline assignment: CDR1 SEHNR and CDR2 FQNEAQ (reference sequence). The CDR3 nucleotides are TGTGCCAGCAGCTTAGGTCAGGGGGCCCAGCGATCCACTGAAGCTTTCTTT. Residues: CASSLGQGAQRSTEAFF.

The chain carries TRBV28 and TRBJ2-3; TRBD2 matches at 10 bases. Germline trimming cut 6 bases from V and 1 base from J; bases unmatched to any gene: 7. Germline CDR1 and CDR2: MDHEN and SYDVKM. CDR3 length: 16 residues. The CDR3 coding sequence is TGTGCCAGCAGCTGGGCCAGCGGGGGGGGCACAGATACGCAGTATTTT. Amino acid sequence: CASSWASGGGTDTQYF.

The sample holds a few counts of this clone. The rearrangement uses TRBV6-5 and TRBJ1-1; 7 positions agree with TRBD1. V lost 6 bases and J lost 7; bases outside the gene matches: 11. The CDR3 totals 14 residues. Germline V gene lookup returns CDR1 MNHEY and CDR2 SVGAGI. CDR3 sequence reads: CASSRQGLWGEAFF. The DNA of the CDR3 is TGTGCCAGCAGCAGACAGGGCCTATGGGGTGAAGCTTTCTTT.

V and J are TRBV28 and TRBJ1-4, with TRBD1 as a possible D gene (5 bases). The CDR3 totals 16 residues. V gave up 6 bases and J gave up 4 bases, with 18 bases separating them. CDR1 and CDR2 from the germline V gene are MDHEN and SYDVKM. CDR3 protein: CASRPSPGPVNEKLFF. The CDR3 nucleotides read TGTGCCAGCAGACCTTCACCGGGACCCGTTAATGAAAAACTGTTTTTT.

This chain uses TRBV5-1 with TRBJ2-5; 9 bases align to TRBD2. CDR1 SGHRS and CDR2 YFSETQ come from the germline V gene. With V trimmed by 2 bases and J by 4 bases, 12 bases remained unmatched. The length of the CDR3 is 17 residues. The CDR3 nucleotides read TGCGCCAGCAGCTTTGGGACTAGCACGCACTCAGGAGAGACCCAGTACTTC. It specifies CASSFGTSTHSGETQYF.